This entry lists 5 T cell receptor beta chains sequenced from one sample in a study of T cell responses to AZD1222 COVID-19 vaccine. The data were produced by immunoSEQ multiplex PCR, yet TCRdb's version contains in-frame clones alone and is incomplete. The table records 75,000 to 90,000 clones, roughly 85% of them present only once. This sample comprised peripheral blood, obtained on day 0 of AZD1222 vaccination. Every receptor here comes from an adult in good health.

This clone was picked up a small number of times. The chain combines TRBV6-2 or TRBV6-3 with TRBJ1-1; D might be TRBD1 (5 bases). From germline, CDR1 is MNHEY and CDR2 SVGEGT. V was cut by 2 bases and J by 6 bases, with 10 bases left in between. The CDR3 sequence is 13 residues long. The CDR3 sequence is CASSYAGKAEAFF. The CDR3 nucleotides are TGTGCCAGCAGTTACGCAGGGAAGGCTGAAGCTTTCTTT.

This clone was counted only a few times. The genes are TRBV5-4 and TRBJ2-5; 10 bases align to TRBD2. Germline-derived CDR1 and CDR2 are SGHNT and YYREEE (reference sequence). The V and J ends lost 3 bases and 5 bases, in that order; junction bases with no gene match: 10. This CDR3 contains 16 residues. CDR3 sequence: CASSSLLAGPGETQYF. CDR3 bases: TGTGCCAGCAGCTCTTTACTAGCGGGGCCCGGGGAGACCCAGTACTTC.

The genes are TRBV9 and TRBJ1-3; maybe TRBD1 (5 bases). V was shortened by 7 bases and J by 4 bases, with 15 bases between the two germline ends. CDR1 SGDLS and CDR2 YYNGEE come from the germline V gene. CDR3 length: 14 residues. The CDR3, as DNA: TGTGCCAGCGGCAGCGGGGCTTCGGGAAACACCATATATTTT. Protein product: CASGSGASGNTIYF.

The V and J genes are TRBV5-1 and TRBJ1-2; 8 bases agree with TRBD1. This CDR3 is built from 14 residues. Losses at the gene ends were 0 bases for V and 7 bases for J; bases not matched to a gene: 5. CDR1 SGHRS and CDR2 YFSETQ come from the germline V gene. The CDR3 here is CASSLAQGAGGYTF. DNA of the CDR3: TGCGCCAGCAGCTTGGCTCAGGGGGCGGGTGGCTACACCTTC. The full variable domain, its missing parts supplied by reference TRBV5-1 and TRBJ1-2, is KAGVTQTPRYLIKTRGQQVTLSCSPISGHRSVSWYQQTPGQGLQFLFEYFSETQRNKGNFPGRFSGRQFSNSRSEMNVSTLELGDSALYLCASSLAQGAGGYTFGSGTRLTVV.

CDR3: CASSPGDTNEKLFF. Written as DNA, the CDR3 is TGTGCCAGCTCACCGGGCGACACTAATGAAAAACTGTTTTTT. The chain joins TRBV18 to TRBJ1-4; D unclear. The CDR3 is made up of 14 amino acids. V was clipped by 3 bases and J by 2 bases, with 7 bases between them. The V gene's germline CDR1 is KGHSH and CDR2 LQKENI.